The 4 T cell receptor beta chains reported below all come from one sample, sequenced in a study of human T cells and chemical hapten exposure. TCRdb fed the RACE reads into MiXCR, producing one record per CDR3 protein. The data contain more than 100,000 distinct CDR3 sequences, approximately 15% of them singletons. As for time point: pre-sensitization, week 0. Treatment noted: therapeutic diphenylcyclopropenone sensitization with weekly scalp DPC. Source: whole blood, taken in connection with sensitization to the hapten diphenylcyclopropenone (DPC). The source of these receptors is a woman between 18 and 29 years old with alopecia areata. Some clones in this sample may be carry-over from other donors' samples.

This clonotype was detected ten times or more. The rearrangement uses TRBV12-3 or TRBV12-4 and TRBJ1-6, with 7 nucleotides matching TRBD1. This CDR3 contains 17 residues. V lost 5 bases, J lost 0 bases, and 7 bases stayed unmatched. Here the CDR3 DNA reads TGTGCCAGCAGTCCGGGACAGCTTTCCTCCTATAATTCACCCCTCCACTTT. Residues: CASSPGQLSSYNSPLHF.

In this sample, this clonotype turned up many times. The rearrangement links TRBV18 to TRBJ1-2; 8 bases fit TRBD1. V shed 1 base and J 8 bases; nucleotides not matched to a gene: 6. In germline, CDR1 is KGHSH, CDR2 LQKENI. The length of the CDR3 is 14 residues. The CDR3 nucleotides read TGTGCCAGCTCACCACTGGACAGGGCCGGAGGCTACACCTTC. Its translation: CASSPLDRAGGYTF.

The chain is built from TRBV20-1 and TRBJ2-1; D unresolved. Germline assignment: CDR1 DFQATT and CDR2 SNEGSKA (reference sequence). The CDR3 has 15 amino acids. Trimming left V 4 bases short and J 0 bases short, with 13 bases between. For the CDR3, the DNA is TGCAGTGCTAAAGACGACGGGTACTCCTACAATGAGCAGTTCTTC. As protein: CSAKDDGYSYNEQFF.

The rearrangement links TRBV11-3 to TRBJ1-1, with D possibly matching TRBD1 (5 bases). CDR3 length: 14 amino acids. Germline CDR1 SGHNT, CDR2 YENEEA. V lost 5 bases, J lost 0 bases, and 10 bases lay in between. DNA for the CDR3: TGTGCCAGCAGCCAAGGACACCTGAACACTGAAGCTTTCTTT. Protein sequence: CASSQGHLNTEAFF. Supplemented by reference TRBV11-3 and TRBJ1-1, the full variable domain reads EAGVVQSPRYKIIEKKQPVAFWCNPISGHNTLYWYLQNLGQGPELLIRYENEEAVDDSQLPKDRFSAERLKGVDSTLKIQPAELGDSAVYLCASSQGHLNTEAFFGQGTRLTVV.